This TCR beta chain is drawn from a study of blood T cell repertoires in COVID-19. Study at large: T cells, B-cell-depleted T cells, or PBMCs supplied cDNA or gDNA.

Across roughly 25 US areas, participants ranged in age from roughly 18 to 95 years. Clinical history as reported by participants underpinned cohort assignment. Symptom resolution, clearance, or two negative PCRs marked donors in Cohort 3 as recovered. Germline V gene sequence: CDR1 PRHDT, CDR2 FYEKMQ (reference sequence). The junction had 11 bases not matched to a gene; V was cut back by 5 bases and J by 5 bases. The CDR3 is 16 residues long. Measured with immunoSEQ multiplex PCR; TCRdb has only the in-frame clones, and not every one. The sample holds 180,000 or so clones; 80% to 85% are singletons and the top ten take about an eighth.

The sequence derives from an older woman who had recovered from COVID-19. Sequencing input: PBMCs or T cells enriched from blood (not recorded which). This chain links TRBV13 with TRBJ2-3; 9 positions agree with TRBD1. CDR3 region: CASSLRTGVRLDTQYF. DNA of the CDR3: TGTGCCAGCAGCCTACGGACAGGGGTGAGGTTAGATACGCAGTATTTT.